This T cell receptor (delta chain) was sequenced during a study of Vδ1+ human thymocytes. Findings of the study overall: Highly polyclonal TRG and TRD repertoires with Gaussian CDR3 length distributions appeared in thymus. Unlike peripheral blood Vdelta1+ controls, thymic delta-chain sequences included approximately 20% Vdelta2 and few Vdelta3. Many TRG clonotypes were shared between donors; TRD repertoires were essentially private.

After alphabeta T cell depletion, CD3+ Vdelta1+ Vdelta2- thymocytes were sorted. Purity of the sorted Vdelta1+ thymocytes ranged from roughly 98% to 99.6%. About this clone itself: The antigen is not known.

The template was reverse-transcribed extracted RNA. The CDR3 regions were amplified by multiplex PCR from V-gene primers to a constant-region primer. TCRdb re-called the multiplex PCR reads using CATT. Here the sample spans 21,000 or so delta-chain clones, over 7% being singletons. Per the germline V gene, CDR1 is TSWWSYY and CDR2 is QGS. This CDR3 comprises 20 residues. Trimming removed 3 bases from V and 1 base from J, with 27 bases in between. The receptor was isolated from a child younger than two who had congenital heart surgery. V gene TRDV1 combines with J gene TRDJ1; TRDD3 might be the D (5 bases). Sequencing input: Vdelta1+ gamma-delta thymocytes from the thymus. Stated subset: FACS-sorted CD3+ TCRalphabeta- TCRVdelta1+ TCRVdelta2- thymocytes. CDR3 nucleotide sequence: TGTGCTCTTGGGGAGCGTTTTAGTACTGGAATACGCGGGGTCACCGATAAACTCATCTTT. Amino acids: CALGERFSTGIRGVTDKLIF.